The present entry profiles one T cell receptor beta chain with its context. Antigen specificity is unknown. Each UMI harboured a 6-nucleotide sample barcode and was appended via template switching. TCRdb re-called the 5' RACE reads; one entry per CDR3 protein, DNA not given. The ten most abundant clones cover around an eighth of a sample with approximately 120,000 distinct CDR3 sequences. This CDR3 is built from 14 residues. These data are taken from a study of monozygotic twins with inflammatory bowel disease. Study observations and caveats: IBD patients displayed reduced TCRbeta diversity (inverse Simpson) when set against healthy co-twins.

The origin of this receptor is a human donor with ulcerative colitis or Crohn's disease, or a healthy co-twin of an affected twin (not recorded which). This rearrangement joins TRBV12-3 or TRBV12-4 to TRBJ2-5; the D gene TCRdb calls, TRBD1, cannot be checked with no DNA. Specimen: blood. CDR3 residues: CASSPGTHSRTQYF.